Below, 2 T cell receptor delta chains from the same sample are listed, as sequenced in a study of gamma-delta chains in newborns, infants, children. TCRdb re-called clones from the reads via CATT. Among some 980 delta-chain clones listed, roughly 6.6% were seen once. The sample consisted of blood. These TCRs come from a child who was a newborn, infant or young child, either healthy, febrile or measles-vaccinated (not recorded which).

V is TRDV1 and J is TRDJ1; maybe TRDD3 (8 bases). CDR3 size: 19 residues. V was cut by 3 bases and J by 3 bases, with 26 bases left in between. CDR1 is TSWWSYY, CDR2 QGS, per germline. The CDR3 protein is CALGDPIPTLGEYADKLIF. CDR3 DNA: TGTGCTCTTGGGGACCCTATTCCTACTCTGGGGGAGTACGCCGATAAACTCATCTTT.

No V gene was called here, but the J gene is TRDJ3; no check of the table's D call, TRDD3, against the DNA was made. The CDR3 totals 19 residues. CDR3 nucleotides: TGTGCCTGTGACACCGGGGGATACTTAATCTCCTGTGACACCCGACAGATGTTTTTC. Its translation: CACDTGGYLISCDTRQMFF.